Listed here are 29 T cell receptor beta chains from one sample, sequenced in a study of blood T cell repertoires in COVID-19. Method: immunoSEQ multiplex PCR; TCRdb's copy keeps in-frame clones and lacks some. This table has 200,000 or so clones, about 91% appearing once. The sample consisted of PBMCs or T cells enriched from blood (not recorded which). These receptors all stem from a woman aged 40-49 years with acute COVID-19.

This chain joins TRBV5-1 and TRBJ1-6; tentatively, D is TRBD1 (5 bases). CDR1 SGHRS and CDR2 YFSETQ come from the germline V gene. CDR3 size: 16 residues. Trimming removed 0 bases at V and 8 bases at J, with 15 bases between. CDR3 region: CASSLDRGESDSPLHF. The CDR3 nucleotides are TGCGCCAGCAGCTTGGATCGGGGGGAGAGCGATTCACCCCTCCACTTT.

This chain uses TRBV11-2 with TRBJ1-4, with 7 bases fitting TRBD1. The germline gives CDR1 SGHAT, CDR2 FQNNGV. The CDR3 has 15 amino acids. V was pared by 4 bases and J by 14 bases, with 16 bases of the junction left unmatched. The chain's CDR3 is CASSSIRAPQGGLFF. In DNA form, the CDR3 reads TGTGCCAGCAGCTCTATACGGGCCCCCCAGGGGGGTCTGTTTTTT.

The J gene is TRBJ2-3, the V gene TRBV4-1, with D maybe TRBD1 (6 bases). Trimming pared 5 bases from V and 0 bases from J, leaving 12 bases between. CDR1 is MGHRA and CDR2 is YSYEKL in the germline V gene. This CDR3 is built from 15 residues. For the CDR3, the DNA is TGCGCCAGCAGCAAAAGACAGGCGAGCACAGATACGCAGTATTTT. Protein: CASSKRQASTDTQYF.

This chain joins TRBV29-1 and TRBJ2-1, with 7 bases that match TRBD1. Germline V gene data show CDR1 as SQVTM and CDR2 as ANQGSEA. CDR3 size: 13 residues. V shed 7 bases, J shed 9 bases, and the junction held 12 bases outside the gene matches. The CDR3 DNA is TGCAGCGCAACAGGGGAAGGGAGAGTTGAGCAGTTCTTC. The encoded protein is CSATGEGRVEQFF.

The gene calls are TRBV5-1 and TRBJ2-3, with TRBD2 as a possible D gene (6 bases). This CDR3 comprises 13 residues. CDR1 is SGHRS and CDR2 is YFSETQ in the germline V gene. The V gene lost 4 bases and the J gene lost 5 bases, with 11 bases spanning the gap. The CDR3 loop reads CASSRDLRDTQYF. CDR3 DNA sequence: TGCGCCAGCAGCCGGGACTTAAGAGATACGCAGTATTTT.

This chain links TRBV7-9 with TRBJ1-1, with 8 positions matching TRBD1. Germline CDR1 and CDR2: SEHNR and FQNEAQ (reference sequence). The CDR3 spans 13 residues. The ends lost 4 bases at V and 3 bases at J; junction bases unmatched: 1. CDR3 sequence: CASSSDRDTEAFF. The CDR3 bases are TGTGCCAGCAGCTCGGACAGGGACACTGAAGCTTTCTTT.

This chain connects TRBV19 to TRBJ1-6; 8 nucleotides match TRBD1. J gave up 10 bases and V 7 bases, and 9 bases lay outside the gene matches. Germline CDR1 and CDR2: LNHDA and SQIVND (reference sequence). The CDR3 sequence is 14 residues long. CDR3 DNA sequence: TGTGCCAGTAAACAGGGGGTAACGTTGTCACCCCTCCACTTT. This encodes CASKQGVTLSPLHF.

V and J are TRBV7-9 and TRBJ2-1; 8 nucleotides align to TRBD2. The CDR3 runs 17 residues. Per the germline V gene, CDR1 is SEHNR and CDR2 is FQNEAQ (reference sequence). Trimming at V came to 4 bases and at J to 4 bases, leaving 12 bases not matched to a gene. CDR3 loop: CASSSPGGGASYNEQFF. In DNA form, the CDR3 reads TGTGCCAGCAGCTCCCCGGGGGGGGGCGCCTCATACAATGAGCAGTTCTTC. Full variable domain (outside the CDR3, taken from reference TRBV7-9 and TRBJ2-1): DTGVSQNPRHKITKRGQNVTFRCDPISEHNRLYWYRQTLGQGPEFLTYFQNEAQLEKSRLLSDRFSAERPKGSFSTLEIQRTEQGDSAMYLCASSSPGGGASYNEQFFGPGTRLTVL.

J is TRBJ1-1 and V is TRBV3-1 (or the pseudogene TRBV3-2), with TRBD1 identical over 7 bases. The V gene's germline CDR1 is LGHDT and CDR2 YNNKEL (reference sequence). The V segment lost 4 bases and the J segment 1 base; nucleotides outside the gene matches: 6. The CDR3 totals 15 residues. In DNA form, the CDR3 reads TGTGCCAGCAGCCCCGACAGGGAGGCGAACACTGAAGCTTTCTTT. Protein: CASSPDREANTEAFF.

The genes are TRBV20-1 and TRBJ2-7, with D perhaps TRBD1 (6 bases). From germline, CDR1 is DFQATT and CDR2 SNEGSKA (reference sequence). The germline V and J ends were trimmed by 3 bases and 3 bases, with 9 bases remaining between them. This CDR3 region has 12 residues. CDR3 sequence: CSASSTGYEQYF. DNA for the CDR3: TGCAGTGCTAGTTCGACAGGCTACGAGCAGTACTTC.

V usage is TRBV7-3 and J usage is TRBJ2-3; 11 nucleotides agree with TRBD2. From germline, CDR1 is SGHTA and CDR2 FQGTGA. V lost 6 bases, J lost 0 bases, and 2 bases stayed unmatched. The CDR3 is 15 residues long. This CDR3 reads CASSTSGRSTDTQYF. The CDR3 DNA reads TGTGCCAGCAGTACTAGCGGGAGAAGCACAGATACGCAGTATTTT.

This chain joins TRBV5-1 and TRBJ2-7; tentative D call: TRBD1 (7 bases). The CDR3 has 15 amino acids. CDR1 SGHRS and CDR2 YFSETQ come from the germline V gene. The V and J ends lost 6 bases and 0 bases respectively, with 16 bases between them. The CDR3 loop is CASTLGGTDSYEQYF. The CDR3 DNA sequence: TGCGCCAGCACCCTTGGGGGGACAGACTCCTACGAGCAGTACTTC. Looking up the rest from reference TRBV5-1 and TRBJ2-7 gives the full variable domain: KAGVTQTPRYLIKTRGQQVTLSCSPISGHRSVSWYQQTPGQGLQFLFEYFSETQRNKGNFPGRFSGRQFSNSRSEMNVSTLELGDSALYLCASTLGGTDSYEQYFGPGTRLTVT.

The V and J genes are TRBV5-1 and TRBJ2-3; weak D call: TRBD2 (5 bases). Germline-derived CDR1 and CDR2 are SGHRS and YFSETQ. The CDR3 loop spans 14 amino acids. V shed 3 bases and J shed 0 bases, with 8 bases lying between them. The CDR3: CASSSDSSTDTQYF. CDR3 nucleotide sequence: TGCGCCAGCAGCTCGGACTCTAGCACAGATACGCAGTATTTT.

This rearrangement joins TRBV20-1 to TRBJ1-2, with D perhaps matching TRBD1 (6 bases). From germline, CDR1 is DFQATT and CDR2 SNEGSKA (reference sequence). Trimming removed 3 bases at V and 7 bases at J, with 12 bases between. CDR3 length: 12 amino acids. The CDR3 DNA reads as TGCAGTGCTAGTCGGGACATTTCTGGCTACACCTTC. Translation gives CSASRDISGYTF.

The rearrangement uses TRBV11-1 and TRBJ2-3; a weak D match, TRBD2 (6 bases). CDR3 length: 13 residues. V was cut by 1 base and J by 12 bases, with 14 bases left in between. Per germline, CDR1 SGHAT and CDR2 FQDESV (reference sequence). CDR3 sequence reads: CASSLEPLASQYF. In DNA, the CDR3 is TGTGCCAGCAGCTTAGAGCCGCTAGCGAGTCAGTATTTT.

This chain joins TRBV9 and TRBJ2-5, with unresolved D. The germline V and J ends were trimmed by 0 bases and 5 bases, with 11 bases remaining between them. Germline CDR1 and CDR2: SGDLS and YYNGEE. The CDR3 consists of 14 residues. For the CDR3, the DNA is TGTGCCAGCAGCGTAGGGCAGTTCGTTGAGACCCAGTACTTC. It codes for CASSVGQFVETQYF.

V usage is TRBV18 and J usage is TRBJ1-6, with 7 bases that match TRBD1. Losses at the gene ends were 3 bases for V and 14 bases for J; bases not matched to a gene: 10. The length of the CDR3 is 14 residues. Germline assignment: CDR1 KGHSH and CDR2 LQKENI. CDR3 region: CASSPGTVQGALHF. Written as DNA, the CDR3 is TGTGCCAGCTCACCGGGGACAGTCCAAGGCGCCCTCCACTTT.

This clone has more than one count but fewer than ten. This chain joins TRBV4-1 and TRBJ1-4; no clear D gene. Germline-derived CDR1 and CDR2 are MGHRA and YSYEKL. The CDR3 covers 13 residues. The germline V and J ends were trimmed by 0 bases and 8 bases, with 7 bases remaining between them. The CDR3 DNA reads as TGCGCCAGCAGCCAAGAGAACGGGGAAAAACTGTTTTTT. Translating it yields CASSQENGEKLFF.

V and J are TRBV18 and TRBJ2-3; D perhaps matches TRBD1 (6 bases). The germline V and J ends were trimmed by 2 bases and 2 bases, with 14 bases remaining between them. Germline V gives CDR1 KGHSH, CDR2 LQKENI. CDR3 length equals 16 residues. The CDR3 sequence: CASSPLRGTHTDTQYF. As DNA, the CDR3 is TGTGCCAGCTCACCATTGAGGGGGACCCACACAGATACGCAGTATTTT.

The chain employs TRBV7-8 and TRBJ2-7; perhaps TRBD1 as D (5 bases). Germline CDR1 and CDR2: SGHVS and FQNEAQ. The V gene lost 8 bases and the J gene lost 3 bases, with 17 bases spanning the gap. The CDR3 sequence is 14 residues long. The CDR3 DNA sequence: TGTGCCAGCGCCGAAGCAGGGCTACACTACGAGCAGTACTTC. Protein: CASAEAGLHYEQYF.

The V gene is TRBV10-2, the J gene TRBJ1-2, with D perhaps matching TRBD1 (5 bases). This CDR3 has 14 amino acids. Between the trimmed V and J ends, which lost 0 bases and 6 bases, there was a span of 11 bases. Germline-derived CDR1 and CDR2 are WSHSY and SAAADI. CDR3 residues: CASSESRTSNGYTF. In DNA, the CDR3 is TGCGCCAGCAGTGAGTCCAGGACATCTAATGGCTACACCTTC.

The V and J genes are TRBV6-5 and TRBJ1-1, with 9 positions matching TRBD1. Germline V gene sequence: CDR1 MNHEY, CDR2 SVGAGI. Trimming cost V 5 bases and J 4 bases; bases outside gene matches: 8. The CDR3 extends over 15 amino acids. This CDR3 is CASSHQDRGSTEAFF. The CDR3 DNA follows: TGTGCCAGCAGTCATCAGGACAGGGGATCCACTGAAGCTTTCTTT.

This clone is a singleton in its sample. V is TRBV18 and J is TRBJ1-2, with TRBD1 matching 10 bases. CDR3 length: 15 residues. The ends lost 6 bases at V and 3 bases at J; junction bases unmatched: 7. The germline CDR1 and CDR2 sequences are KGHSH and LQKENI. As DNA, the CDR3 is TGTGCCAGCTCCCGGGGGACAGGGGCGGACTATGGCTACACCTTC. It is translated as CASSRGTGADYGYTF.

V is TRBV4-1 and J is TRBJ2-2; 11 bases map to TRBD1. CDR1 is MGHRA and CDR2 is YSYEKL in the germline V gene. V was pared by 3 bases and J by 1 base, with 1 base of the junction left unmatched. The CDR3 length is 16 residues. The CDR3 bases are TGCGCCAGCAGCCAGGGACAGGGGGGGAACACCGGGGAGCTGTTTTTT. Residues: CASSQGQGGNTGELFF.

This sequence joins TRBV7-8 and TRBJ2-1, with 7 bases matching TRBD2. Losses at the gene ends were 0 bases for V and 3 bases for J; bases not matched to a gene: 2. There are 15 residues in the CDR3. CDR1 SGHVS and CDR2 FQNEAQ come from the germline V gene. The CDR3 coding sequence is TGTGCCAGCAGCTTAGCAGCGGGAATCTACAATGAGCAGTTCTTC. It specifies CASSLAAGIYNEQFF. The variable domain in full, with the rest retrieved from reference TRBV7-8 and TRBJ2-1, is GAGVSQSPRYKVAKRGQDVALRCDPISGHVSLFWYQQALGQGPEFLTYFQNEAQLDKSGLPSDRFFAERPEGSVSTLKIQRTQQEDSAVYLCASSLAAGIYNEQFFGPGTRLTVL.

The gene calls are TRBV13 and TRBJ2-2; no reliable D call. This CDR3 region has 17 residues. Trimming took 5 bases from V and 7 from J, leaving 23 bases between them. Germline V CDR1 and CDR2: PRHDT, FYEKMQ (reference sequence). CDR3 sequence reads: CASSKTSAKRPGGELFF. In nucleotides, the CDR3 is TGTGCCAGCAGCAAAACCTCGGCCAAACGTCCGGGCGGGGAGCTGTTTTTT.

In nucleotides, the CDR3 is TGTGCCAGCAGACAGCGGGGGTTAGATACGCAGTATTTT. Its translation is CASRQRGLDTQYF. This rearrangement joins TRBV7-9 to TRBJ2-3; 8 nucleotides match TRBD2. CDR1 SEHNR and CDR2 FQNEAQ come from the germline V gene (reference sequence). Losses at the gene ends were 6 bases for V and 5 bases for J; bases not matched to a gene: 4. This CDR3 spans 13 amino acids.

The count of this clone is one. The rearrangement links TRBV7-9 to TRBJ1-1, with 10 bases matching TRBD1. The CDR3 is made up of 15 amino acids. The trim removed 5 bases at V and 5 bases at J, leaving 8 bases unmatched. Germline V gives CDR1 SEHNR, CDR2 FQNEAQ (reference sequence). The CDR3 sequence is CASSPPTGGSTEAFF. The CDR3 DNA follows: TGTGCCAGCAGCCCCCCGACAGGGGGCTCGACTGAAGCTTTCTTT.

The V call is TRBV11-1, the J call TRBJ1-5, with D maybe TRBD1 (6 bases). Trimming shortened V by 5 bases and J by 4 bases, and 18 bases separated the two germline ends. This CDR3 is 16 amino acids long. The germline CDR1 and CDR2 sequences are SGHAT and FQDESV (reference sequence). In DNA, the CDR3 is TGTGCCAGCAGCCAAAATGGCCCAGGGGTAAATCAGCCCCAGCATTTT. It yields the protein CASSQNGPGVNQPQHF.